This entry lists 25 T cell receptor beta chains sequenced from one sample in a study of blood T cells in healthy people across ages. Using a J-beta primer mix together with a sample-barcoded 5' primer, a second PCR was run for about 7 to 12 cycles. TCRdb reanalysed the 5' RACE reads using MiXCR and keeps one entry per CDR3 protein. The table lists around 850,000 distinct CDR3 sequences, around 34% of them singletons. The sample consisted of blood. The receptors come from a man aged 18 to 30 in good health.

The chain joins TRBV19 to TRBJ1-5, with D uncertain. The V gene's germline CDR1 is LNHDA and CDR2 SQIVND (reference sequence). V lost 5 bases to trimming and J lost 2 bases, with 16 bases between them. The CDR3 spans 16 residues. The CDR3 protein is CASSPLRVGGNQPQHF. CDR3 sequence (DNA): TGTGCCAGTAGTCCCCTTCGAGTTGGGGGCAATCAGCCCCAGCATTTT.

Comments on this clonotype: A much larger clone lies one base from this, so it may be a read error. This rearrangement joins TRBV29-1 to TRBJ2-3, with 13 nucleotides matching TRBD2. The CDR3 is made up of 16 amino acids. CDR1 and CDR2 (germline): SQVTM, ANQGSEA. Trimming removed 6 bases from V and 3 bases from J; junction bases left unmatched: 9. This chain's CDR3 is CSVPLTSGGATDTQYF. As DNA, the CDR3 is TGCAGCGTCCCCCTCACTAGCGGGGGGGCGACAGATACGCAGTATTTT.

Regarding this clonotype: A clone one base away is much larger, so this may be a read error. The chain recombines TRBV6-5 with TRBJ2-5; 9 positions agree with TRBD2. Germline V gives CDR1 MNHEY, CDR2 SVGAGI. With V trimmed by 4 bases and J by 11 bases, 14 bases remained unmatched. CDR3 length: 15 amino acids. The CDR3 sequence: CASSSLSGGTNEQYF. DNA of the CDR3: TGTGCCAGCAGTTCCCTGAGCGGGGGGACCAATGAGCAGTACTTC.

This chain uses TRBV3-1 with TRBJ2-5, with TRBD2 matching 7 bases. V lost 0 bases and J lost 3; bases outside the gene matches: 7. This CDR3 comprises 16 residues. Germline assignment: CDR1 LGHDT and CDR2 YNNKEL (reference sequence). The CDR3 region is CASSQDFAREKETQYF. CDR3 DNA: TGTGCCAGCAGCCAAGATTTCGCGCGGGAGAAAGAGACCCAGTACTTC.

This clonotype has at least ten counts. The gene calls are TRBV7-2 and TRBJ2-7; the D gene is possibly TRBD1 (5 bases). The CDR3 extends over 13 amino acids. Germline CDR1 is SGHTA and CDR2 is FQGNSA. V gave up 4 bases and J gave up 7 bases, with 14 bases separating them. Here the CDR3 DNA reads TGTGCCAGCAGCTCGACAGTTCTGCGGGAGCAGTACTTC. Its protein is CASSSTVLREQYF.

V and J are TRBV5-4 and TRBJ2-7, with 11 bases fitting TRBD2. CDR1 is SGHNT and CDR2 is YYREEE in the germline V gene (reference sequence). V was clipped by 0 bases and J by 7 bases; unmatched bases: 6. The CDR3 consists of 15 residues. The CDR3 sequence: CASSLDSGGDNEQYF. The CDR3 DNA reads TGTGCCAGCAGCTTGGATAGCGGGGGGGACAATGAGCAGTACTTC.

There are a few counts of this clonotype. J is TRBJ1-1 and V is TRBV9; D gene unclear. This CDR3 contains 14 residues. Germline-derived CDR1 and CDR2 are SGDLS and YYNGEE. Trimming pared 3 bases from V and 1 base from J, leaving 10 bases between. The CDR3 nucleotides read TGTGCCAGCAGCGGCAACAAAGGGAACACTGAAGCTTTCTTT. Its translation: CASSGNKGNTEAFF.

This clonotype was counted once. This CDR3 is CASSQARAREGEQYF. As DNA, the CDR3 is TGCGCCAGCAGCCAAGCTAGGGCTAGGGAGGGCGAGCAGTACTTC. This rearrangement joins TRBV4-3 to TRBJ2-7; 7 positions match TRBD2. Germline V gene lookup returns CDR1 LGHNA and CDR2 YSLEER. This CDR3 contains 15 residues. The V segment lost 1 base and the J segment 6 bases; nucleotides outside the gene matches: 9.

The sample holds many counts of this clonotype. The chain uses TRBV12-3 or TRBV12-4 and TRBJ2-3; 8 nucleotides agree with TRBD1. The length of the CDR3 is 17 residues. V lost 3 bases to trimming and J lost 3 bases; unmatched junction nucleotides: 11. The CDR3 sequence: CASSFPAGTGGTDTQYF. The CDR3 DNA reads TGTGCCAGCAGTTTCCCCGCCGGGACAGGTGGGACAGATACGCAGTATTTT.

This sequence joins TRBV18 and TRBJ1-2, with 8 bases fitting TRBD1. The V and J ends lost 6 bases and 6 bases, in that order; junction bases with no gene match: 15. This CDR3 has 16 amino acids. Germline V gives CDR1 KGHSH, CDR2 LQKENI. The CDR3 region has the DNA TGTGCCAGCTCGGAAGGACAGGGAAGTAGACGAGATGGCTACACCTTC. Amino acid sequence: CASSEGQGSRRDGYTF.

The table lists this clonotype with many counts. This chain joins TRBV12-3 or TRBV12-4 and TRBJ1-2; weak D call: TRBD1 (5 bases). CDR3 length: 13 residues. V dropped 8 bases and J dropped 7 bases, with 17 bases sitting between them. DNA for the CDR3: TGTGCCAGCCAGCCGTGGGGGGATCGTGGCTACACCTTC. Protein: CASQPWGDRGYTF.

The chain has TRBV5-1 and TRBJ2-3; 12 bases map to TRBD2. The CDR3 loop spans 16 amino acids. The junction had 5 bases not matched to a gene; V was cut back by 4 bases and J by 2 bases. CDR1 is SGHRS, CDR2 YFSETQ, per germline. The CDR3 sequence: CASSPLAGGFTDTQYF. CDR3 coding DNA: TGCGCCAGCAGCCCACTAGCGGGGGGCTTCACAGATACGCAGTATTTT.

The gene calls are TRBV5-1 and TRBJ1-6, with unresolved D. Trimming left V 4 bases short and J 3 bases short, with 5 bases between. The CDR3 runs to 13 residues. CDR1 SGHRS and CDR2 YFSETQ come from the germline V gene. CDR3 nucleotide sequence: TGCGCCAGCAGCCGGGACTATAATTCACCCCTCCACTTT. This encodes CASSRDYNSPLHF.

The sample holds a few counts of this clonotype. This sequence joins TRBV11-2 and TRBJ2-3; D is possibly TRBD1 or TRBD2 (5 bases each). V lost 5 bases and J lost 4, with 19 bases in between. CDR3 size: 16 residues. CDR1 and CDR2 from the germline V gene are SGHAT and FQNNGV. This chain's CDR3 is CASSPGIDLRADTQYF. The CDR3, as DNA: TGTGCCAGCAGCCCAGGGATCGACTTGCGGGCAGATACGCAGTATTTT. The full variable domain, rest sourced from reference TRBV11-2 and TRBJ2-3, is EAGVAQSPRYKIIEKRQSVAFWCNPISGHATLYWYQQILGQGPKLLIQFQNNGVVDDSQLPKDRFSAERLKGVDSTLKIQPAKLEDSAVYLCASSPGIDLRADTQYFGPGTRLTVL.

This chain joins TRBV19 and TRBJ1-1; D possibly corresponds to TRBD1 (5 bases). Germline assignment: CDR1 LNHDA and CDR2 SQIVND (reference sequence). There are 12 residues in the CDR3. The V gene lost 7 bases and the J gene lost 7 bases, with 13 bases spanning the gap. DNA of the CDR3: TGTGCCAGTAAAGTCGGGGGAAATGAAGCTTTCTTT. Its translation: CASKVGGNEAFF.

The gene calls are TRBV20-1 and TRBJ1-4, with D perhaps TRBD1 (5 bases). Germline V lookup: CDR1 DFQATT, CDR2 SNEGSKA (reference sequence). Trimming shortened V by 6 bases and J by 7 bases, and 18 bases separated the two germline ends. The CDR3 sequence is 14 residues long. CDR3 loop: CSAKPGRAGEKLFF. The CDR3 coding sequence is TGCAGTGCAAAACCCGGCAGGGCGGGTGAAAAACTGTTTTTT.

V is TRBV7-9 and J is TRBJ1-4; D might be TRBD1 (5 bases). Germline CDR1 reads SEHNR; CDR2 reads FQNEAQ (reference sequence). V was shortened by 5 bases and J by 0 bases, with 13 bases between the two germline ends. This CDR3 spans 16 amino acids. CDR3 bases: TGTGCCAGCAGCCTGGGACGTCTGGCAACTAATGAAAAACTGTTTTTT. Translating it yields CASSLGRLATNEKLFF.

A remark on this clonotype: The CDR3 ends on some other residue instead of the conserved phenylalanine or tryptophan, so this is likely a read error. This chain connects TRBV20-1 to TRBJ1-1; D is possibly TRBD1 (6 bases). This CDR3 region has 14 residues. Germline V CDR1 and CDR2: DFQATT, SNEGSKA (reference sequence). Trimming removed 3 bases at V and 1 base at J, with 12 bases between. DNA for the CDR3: TGCAGTGCTAGGGTGGGGGGCTGGAACACTGAAGCTTTCTCT. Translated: CSARVGGWNTEAFS.

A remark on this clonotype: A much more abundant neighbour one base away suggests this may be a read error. The CDR3 loop is CARSSHRGLEQFF. As DNA, the CDR3 is TGCGCCAGAAGCTCCCACAGGGGGCTAGAGCAGTTCTTC. The chain links TRBV4-3 to TRBJ2-1; 9 bases line up with TRBD1. The germline CDR1 and CDR2 sequences are LGHNA and YSLEER. The ends lost 9 bases at V and 10 bases at J; junction bases unmatched: 10. The CDR3 covers 13 residues.

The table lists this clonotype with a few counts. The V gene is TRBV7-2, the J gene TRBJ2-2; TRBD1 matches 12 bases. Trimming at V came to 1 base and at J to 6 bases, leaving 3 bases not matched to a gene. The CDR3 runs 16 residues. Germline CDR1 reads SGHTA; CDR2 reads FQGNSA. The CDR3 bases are TGTGCCAGCAGCTTAGTTGGGACAGGGGGCCCCGGGGAGCTGTTTTTT. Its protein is CASSLVGTGGPGELFF.

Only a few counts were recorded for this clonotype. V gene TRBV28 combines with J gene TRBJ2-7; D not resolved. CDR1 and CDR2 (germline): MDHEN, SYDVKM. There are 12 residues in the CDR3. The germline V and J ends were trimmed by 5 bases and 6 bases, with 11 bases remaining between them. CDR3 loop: CASSASKVEQYF. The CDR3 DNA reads TGTGCCAGCAGTGCAAGCAAGGTCGAGCAGTACTTC.

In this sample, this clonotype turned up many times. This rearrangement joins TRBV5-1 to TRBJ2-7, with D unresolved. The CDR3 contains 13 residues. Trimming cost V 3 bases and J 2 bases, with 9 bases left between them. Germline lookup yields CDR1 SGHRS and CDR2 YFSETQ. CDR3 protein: CASSSSTPYEQYF. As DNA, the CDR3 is TGCGCCAGCAGCTCTAGTACCCCCTACGAGCAGTACTTC.

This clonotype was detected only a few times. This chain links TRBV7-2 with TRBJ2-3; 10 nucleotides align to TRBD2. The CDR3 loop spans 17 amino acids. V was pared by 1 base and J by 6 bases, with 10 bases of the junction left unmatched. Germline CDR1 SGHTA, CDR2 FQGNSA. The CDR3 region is CASSLGSGSGRRDTQYF. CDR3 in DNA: TGTGCCAGCAGCTTAGGGAGCGGTAGCGGGAGGAGGGATACGCAGTATTTT.

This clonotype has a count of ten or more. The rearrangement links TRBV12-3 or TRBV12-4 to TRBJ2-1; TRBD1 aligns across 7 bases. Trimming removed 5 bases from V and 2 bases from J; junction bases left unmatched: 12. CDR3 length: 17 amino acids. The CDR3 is CASSRGEGAGPYNEQFF. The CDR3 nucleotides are TGTGCCAGCAGTCGAGGCGAGGGGGCAGGCCCCTACAATGAGCAGTTCTTC.

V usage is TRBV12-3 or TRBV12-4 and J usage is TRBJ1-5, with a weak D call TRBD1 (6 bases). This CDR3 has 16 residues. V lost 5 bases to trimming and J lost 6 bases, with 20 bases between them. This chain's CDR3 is CASSAWGTGAGQPQHF. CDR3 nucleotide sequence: TGTGCCAGCAGTGCGTGGGGAACGGGGGCGGGTCAGCCCCAGCATTTT.